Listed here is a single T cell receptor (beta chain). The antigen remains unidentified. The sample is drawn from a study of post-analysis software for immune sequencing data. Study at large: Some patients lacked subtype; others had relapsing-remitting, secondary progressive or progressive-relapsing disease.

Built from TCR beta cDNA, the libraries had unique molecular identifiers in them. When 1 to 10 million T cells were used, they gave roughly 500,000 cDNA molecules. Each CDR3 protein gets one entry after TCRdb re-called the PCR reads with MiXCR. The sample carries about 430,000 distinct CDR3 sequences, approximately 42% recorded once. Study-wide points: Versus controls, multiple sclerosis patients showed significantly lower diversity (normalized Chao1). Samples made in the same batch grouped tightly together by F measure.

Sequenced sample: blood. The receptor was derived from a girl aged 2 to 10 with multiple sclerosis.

CDR3 nucleotides: TGTGCCAGCAGTTTAGAGGCGCCCCTTTCCCTTCCCTACAATGAGCAGTTCTTC. Amino acid sequence: CASSLEAPLSLPYNEQFF. The chain carries TRBV28 and TRBJ2-1; D is unresolved. Trimming shortened V by 2 bases and J by 2 bases, and 19 bases separated the two germline ends. Germline CDR1 MDHEN, CDR2 SYDVKM. There are 18 residues in the CDR3.